Below are 7 T cell receptor beta chains sequenced from a single sample in a study of CD8 T cells in ankylosing spondylitis. Study results and caveats: A TCR beta motif of eight highly homologous variants appeared characteristic of ankylosing spondylitis blood.

These receptors are not linked to any known antigen. Via MiXCR, TCRdb re-called the 5' RACE reads, giving one row per CDR3 protein. The table includes roughly 670,000 distinct CDR3 sequences, roughly 20% detected once. What was sequenced was blood, either unsorted or a sorted T cell fraction (not recorded which). The source of these receptors is a male donor with ankylosing spondylitis.

This clonotype was seen only a few times. V gene TRBV12-3 or TRBV12-4 combines with J gene TRBJ2-1; 10 bases map to TRBD2. This CDR3 has 14 amino acids. Trimming removed 4 bases from V and 6 bases from J; junction bases left unmatched: 3. The CDR3 protein is CASSSGTSANEQFF. DNA of the CDR3: TGTGCCAGCAGTTCCGGGACTAGCGCCAATGAGCAGTTCTTC.

This clonotype was seen more than once but under ten times. The chain carries TRBV6-4 and TRBJ1-6, with no clear D. This CDR3 has 13 amino acids. V lost 3 bases and J 6 bases, leaving 6 bases between the germline ends. Germline-derived CDR1 and CDR2 are MRHNA and SNTAGT. The CDR3 sequence is CASSEGFNSPLHF. The CDR3, as DNA: TGTGCCAGCAGTGAAGGGTTTAATTCACCCCTCCACTTT.

This clonotype was counted between two and nine times. The chain has TRBV7-2 and TRBJ2-3; 8 bases line up with TRBD1. Per germline, CDR1 SGHTA and CDR2 FQGNSA. The CDR3 is 16 residues long. Germline trimming cut 5 bases from V and 6 bases from J; bases unmatched to any gene: 13. CDR3 in amino acids: CASSRDRRPTKDTQYF. CDR3 nucleotides: TGTGCCAGCAGCCGGGACAGGAGACCCACCAAGGATACGCAGTATTTT.

The V gene is TRBV7-3, the J gene TRBJ2-1; D not resolved. The germline V and J ends were trimmed by 1 base and 8 bases, with 18 bases remaining between them. Germline values: CDR1 SGHTA, CDR2 FQGTGA. The CDR3 is 16 amino acids. The CDR3 nucleotides read TGTGCCAGCAGCTTAATGGGCGCGGAGAGCCCCGATGAGCAGTTCTTC. Amino acids: CASSLMGAESPDEQFF.

CDR3 DNA: TGCAGCGCAAGACTAGCGGGAGATGAGCAGTACTTC. Amino acid sequence: CSARLAGDEQYF. The rearrangement uses TRBV29-1 and TRBJ2-7; 12 positions agree with TRBD2. The CDR3 covers 12 residues. J was trimmed by 7 bases and V by 7 bases; bases with no gene match: 5. Germline CDR1 SQVTM, CDR2 ANQGSEA.

J is TRBJ2-7 and V is TRBV7-9, with D tentatively TRBD1 or TRBD2 (5 bases each). V dropped 7 bases and J dropped 3 bases, with 16 bases sitting between them. Germline V lookup: CDR1 SEHNR, CDR2 FQNEAQ (reference sequence). There are 14 residues in the CDR3. The CDR3 DNA sequence: TGTGCCAGCACCTTGGGGACCGAGCTCTACGAGCAGTACTTC. Translated: CASTLGTELYEQYF.

The V and J genes are TRBV11-1 and TRBJ2-1, with 7 positions matching TRBD1. CDR1 and CDR2 from the germline V gene are SGHAT and FQDESV (reference sequence). This CDR3 spans 16 amino acids. V trimming: 2 bases; J trimming: 2 bases; junction bases outside the gene matches: 6. CDR3: CASSLRQGQTYNEQFF. CDR3 nucleotides: TGTGCCAGCAGCTTACGACAGGGACAGACCTACAATGAGCAGTTCTTC.